This T cell receptor beta chain stems from a study of early T cells in non-severe SARS-CoV-2 infection. Study-level background: Bulk RNA isolated from unsorted whole blood underwent sequencing; chains were not paired.

In regard to this clonotype: No antigen is known for it. One junction end does not reproduce the germline sequence, and a read error may be involved.

This CDR3 is 14 amino acids long. Germline V lookup: CDR1 SSHAT, CDR2 FNYEAQ (reference sequence). Tagging with unique molecular identifiers was applied to individual cDNA molecules. TCRdb ran MiXCR on the 5' RACE reads and lists one entry per CDR3 protein. This sample yields 99,000 or so distinct CDR3 sequences, of which approximately 15% are seen a single time; 1.3% belongs to the top ten. Study-level findings and limits: Private and CD4 specificities were missed by VDJdb matching, skewed to anti-spike CD8.

This clonotype originated in an adult who was a healthcare worker with PCR-confirmed SARS-CoV-2 infection or an uninfected control (not recorded which). Material: whole blood. V and J are TRBV7-7 and TRBJ2-3; D perhaps matches TRBD1 (6 bases). The CDR3 spells CASSHGQNTDTQYF. CDR3 in DNA: TGTGCTAGCAGTCACGGACAGAACACAGATACGCAGTATTTT.